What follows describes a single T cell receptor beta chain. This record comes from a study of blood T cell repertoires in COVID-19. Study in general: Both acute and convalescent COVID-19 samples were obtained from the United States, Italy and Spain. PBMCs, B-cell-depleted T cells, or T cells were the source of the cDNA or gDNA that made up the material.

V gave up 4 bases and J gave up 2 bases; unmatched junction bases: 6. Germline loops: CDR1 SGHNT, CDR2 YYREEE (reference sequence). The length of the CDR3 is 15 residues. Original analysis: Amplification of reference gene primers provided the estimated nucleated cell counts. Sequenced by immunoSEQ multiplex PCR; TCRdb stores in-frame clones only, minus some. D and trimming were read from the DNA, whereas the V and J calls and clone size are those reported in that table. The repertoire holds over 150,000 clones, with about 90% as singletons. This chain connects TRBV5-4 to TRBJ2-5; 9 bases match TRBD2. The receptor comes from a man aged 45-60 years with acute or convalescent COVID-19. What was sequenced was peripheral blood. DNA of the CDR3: TGTGCCAGCAGCCCCATAGCGGGAGTTCAAGAGACCCAGTACTTC. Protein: CASSPIAGVQETQYF. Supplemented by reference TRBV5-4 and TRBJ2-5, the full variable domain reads ETGVTQSPTHLIKTRGQQVTLRCSSQSGHNTVSWYQQALGQGPQFIFQYYREEENGRGNFPPRFSGLQFPNYSSELNVNALELDDSALYLCASSPIAGVQETQYFGPGTRLLVL.